These T cell receptor beta chains were read from a single sample in a study of OX40 agonist ivuxolimab in advanced cancers. TCRdb's copy holds only in-frame clones and misses some; the assay was immunoSEQ multiplex PCR. The table lists tens of thousands of clones, about 86% of them singletons. The sequencing here drew on CD4+ or CD8+ T cells sorted from blood, taken in a trial of the OX40 agonist ivuxolimab. Receptor source: an adult with an advanced solid tumor such as melanoma, head and neck, liver or kidney cancer. CDR3s include the opening cysteine and the closing phenylalanine or tryptophan. A D gene is named only where the DNA matches it firmly. For some rows the clone size is stated as once, few or many, or as a class when expanded; others skip it.

J,V,size,D,CDR3,DNA
TRBJ2-6,TRBV18,-,TRBD1,CASSPETGEVGANVLTF,TGTGCCAGCTCACCGGAGACAGGGGAGGTTGGGGCCAACGTCCTGACTTTC
TRBJ1-1,TRBV7-9,-,-,CASSTGMNTEAFF,TGTGCCAGCAGCACGGGCATGAACACTGAAGCTTTCTTT
TRBJ1-2,TRBV2,-,-,CASRGAPRGYTF,TGTGCCAGCAGGGGGGCTCCGCGGGGCTACACCTTC
TRBJ2-7,TRBV28,-,-,CASSSGPSYEQYF,TGTGCCAGCTCTAGTGGGCCCTCCTACGAGCAGTACTTC
TRBJ1-4,TRBV10-2,-,-,CASSRRTENEKLFF,TGCGCCAGCAGTCGTAGGACAGAGAATGAAAAACTGTTTTTT
TRBJ2-7,TRBV5-1,-,-,CASSFDTGNGKQYF,TGCGCCAGCAGCTTCGATACAGGGAATGGCAAGCAGTACTTC
TRBJ2-2,TRBV7-9,once,TRBD1,CASSLGGTAFLGELFF,TGTGCCAGCAGCTTAGGTGGGACAGCGTTTCTCGGGGAGCTGTTTTTT
TRBJ2-3,TRBV6-5,-,-,CASRTPGTDTQYF,TGTGCCAGCAGAACCCCGGGGACAGATACGCAGTATTTT
TRBJ1-5,TRBV21-1,-,-,CASSTMDPGRNQPQHF,TGTGCCAGCAGCACGATGGACCCGGGGCGAAATCAGCCCCAGCATTTT
TRBJ2-1,TRBV2,-,-,CASKRDSAYNEQFF,TGTGCCAGCAAACGGGATAGCGCCTACAATGAGCAGTTCTTC
TRBJ2-1,TRBV7-6,-,TRBD2,CASSALSGLASNEQFF,TGTGCCAGCAGCGCCCTGTCGGGACTAGCAAGTAATGAGCAGTTCTTC
TRBJ1-5,TRBV12-5,few,TRBD1,CASATGAYQPQHF,TGTGCTTCTGCGACAGGGGCCTATCAGCCCCAGCATTTT
TRBJ2-1,TRBV7-7,few,TRBD2,CASSSGTGGNEQFF,TGTGCTAGCAGCTCCGGGACGGGGGGTAATGAGCAGTTCTTC
TRBJ2-5,TRBV5-6,-,-,CASSLEETQYF,TGTGCCAGCAGCTTGGAGGAGACCCAGTACTTC
TRBJ2-6,TRBV5-1,-,TRBD1,CASSPGQGGPGANVLTF,TGCGCCAGCAGCCCGGGACAGGGTGGTCCTGGGGCCAACGTCCTGACTTTC
TRBJ2-3,TRBV29-1,-,-,CSVGPFGLSTDTQYF,TGCAGCGTTGGGCCTTTTGGGTTAAGCACAGATACGCAGTATTTT
TRBJ2-1,TRBV10-2,-,TRBD2,CASSELAGGPINEQFF,TGCGCCAGCAGTGAGCTGGCGGGAGGGCCGATCAATGAGCAGTTCTTC
TRBJ2-1,TRBV11-2,-,TRBD2,CASSVAGGGEQFF,TGTGCCAGCAGCGTAGCGGGGGGTGGTGAGCAGTTCTTC
TRBJ2-1,TRBV15,-,-,CATSREREQFF,TGTGCCACCAGCAGAGAGCGGGAGCAGTTCTTC
TRBJ2-7,TRBV7-9,-,-,CASSPRAKSRGEQYF,TGTGCCAGCAGCCCCCGGGCCAAATCCAGAGGGGAGCAGTACTTC
TRBJ1-4,TRBV7-2,-,-,CASSPPTGQKLFF,TGTGCCAGCAGCCCGCCGACGGGGCAGAAACTGTTTTTT
TRBJ2-7,TRBV27,once,TRBD2,CASRRGGGYEQYF,TGTGCCAGCAGACGGGGGGGCGGCTACGAGCAGTACTTC